Below, 24 T cell receptor beta chains from the same sample are listed, as sequenced in a study of shared clonotypes between healthy human individuals (dated by TCRdb to about 2020). To prepare the library, the immunoSEQ multiplex PCR assay was applied. In TCRdb, the immuneACCESS table is reduced to in-frame sequences with V and J assigned. These tables do not hold every clone; where another copy was compared, an unresolved V gene accounts for under half, and the others remain unexplained. The sample table holds approximately 980,000 clones, of which around 80% were seen once. The ten largest clonotypes hold about 1.5% of the sample. Material: memory CD4+ T cells sorted from blood. Interpreted using the paper, the cell subset or site label stands for: CD45RA-negative fraction. The receptors were sampled from a man younger than 30 in good health.

The V gene is TRBV9, the J gene TRBJ2-5; no clear D gene. The germline V gene has CDR1 SGDLS and CDR2 YYNGEE. V was pared by 3 bases and J by 2 bases, with 11 bases between. The CDR3 sequence is 14 residues long. The CDR3 bases are TGTGCCAGCAGCGGCGGACCCGCACAAGAGACCCAGTACTTC. It yields the protein CASSGGPAQETQYF.

The V and J genes are TRBV25-1 and TRBJ2-7; 8 nucleotides align to TRBD1. This CDR3 has 16 amino acids. V trimming: 3 bases; J trimming: 3 bases; junction bases outside the gene matches: 10. CDR1 and CDR2 (germline): MGHDK, SYGVNS. The CDR3 DNA is TGTGCCAGCAGTGATCACGGGACAGGAGACAGCTACGAGCAGTACTTC. It specifies CASSDHGTGDSYEQYF.

In this sample, this clone turned up once. This chain connects TRBV7-2 to TRBJ1-1; D may be TRBD1 (6 bases). This CDR3 region has 14 residues. Germline values: CDR1 SGHTA, CDR2 FQGNSA. The V end was cut by 6 bases, the J end by 0 bases, with 11 bases between. The CDR3 DNA reads TGTGCCAGCAGTCCGGACAGTTTGAACACTGAAGCTTTCTTT. Protein sequence: CASSPDSLNTEAFF.

V usage is TRBV6-6 and J usage is TRBJ2-7, with 9 bases lining up with TRBD2. This CDR3 spans 14 amino acids. Germline values: CDR1 MNHNY, CDR2 SVGAGI (reference sequence). V lost 5 bases and J lost 2; bases outside the gene matches: 4. The CDR3: CASSKAGGTYEQYF. The CDR3 DNA is TGTGCCAGCAGTAAAGCGGGAGGAACCTACGAGCAGTACTTC.

In the case of this clone: The same CDR3 also results from other DNA sequences found in this sample. The genes are TRBV19 and TRBJ2-3, with D uncertain. This CDR3 spans 14 amino acids. Germline CDR1 is LNHDA and CDR2 is SQIVND (reference sequence). V lost 1 base to trimming and J lost 0 bases, with 5 bases between them. CDR3 DNA sequence: TGTGCCAGTAGTATAGGCAAGAGCACAGATACGCAGTATTTT. It yields the protein CASSIGKSTDTQYF.

Here the CDR3 DNA reads TGTGCCAGCAGCTTAGCGGGGAAAAATTCACCCCTCCACTTT. Its translation is CASSLAGKNSPLHF. The chain couples TRBV7-2 to TRBJ1-6; D is ambiguous. The germline CDR1 and CDR2 sequences are SGHTA and FQGNSA. This CDR3 region has 14 residues. Trimming took off 0 bases at V and 7 bases at J, with 7 bases between the two ends.

The rearrangement uses TRBV29-1 and TRBJ2-3; D gene unclear. The CDR3 has 11 amino acids. Germline V gene data show CDR1 as SQVTM and CDR2 as ANQGSEA. The ends were cut back, 8 bases at V and 4 bases at J, with 10 bases in the middle. The CDR3 spells CSTQSADTQYF. The CDR3 coding sequence is TGCAGCACTCAATCGGCAGATACGCAGTATTTT.

The chain has TRBV10-3 and TRBJ1-2; D gene uncertain. The CDR3 spans 14 residues. With 0 bases removed from V and 6 bases from J, the gap between germline ends came to 11 bases. Germline assignment: CDR1 ENHRY and CDR2 SYGVKD. In nucleotides, the CDR3 is TGTGCCATCAGTGAGTCATCGAATTTTCATGGCTACACCTTC. This gives the protein CAISESSNFHGYTF.

The chain is built from TRBV30 and TRBJ1-5; D is unresolved. Germline loops: CDR1 GTSNPN, CDR2 SVGIG (reference sequence). This CDR3 has 13 amino acids. Trimming left V 1 base short and J 3 bases short, with 7 bases between. Here the CDR3 reads CAWSGADNQPQHF. The CDR3 nucleotides read TGTGCCTGGAGTGGGGCAGACAATCAGCCCCAGCATTTT. The full variable domain, its missing parts supplied by reference TRBV30 and TRBJ1-5, is SQTIHQWPATLVQPVGSPLSLECTVEGTSNPNLYWYRQAAGRGLQLLFYSVGIGQISSEVPQNLSASRPQDRQFILSSKKLLLSDSGFYLCAWSGADNQPQHFGDGTRLSIL.

V usage is TRBV25-1 and J usage is TRBJ1-6; TRBD1 might be the D (6 bases). The germline gives CDR1 MGHDK, CDR2 SYGVNS. The germline V and J ends were trimmed by 7 bases and 5 bases, with 15 bases remaining between them. The CDR3 is 15 amino acids. The CDR3 is CASTPTGFNNSPLHF. In nucleotides, the CDR3 is TGTGCCAGCACTCCTACAGGGTTTAATAATTCACCCCTCCACTTT.

The chain couples TRBV6-6 to TRBJ2-7; D unresolved. This CDR3 spans 13 amino acids. The germline V and J ends were trimmed by 5 bases and 2 bases, with 10 bases remaining between them. Per the germline V gene, CDR1 is MNHNY and CDR2 is SVGAGI (reference sequence). In DNA, the CDR3 is TGTGCCAGCAGTGCGACCCGTGCCTACGAGCAGTACTTC. Amino acid sequence: CASSATRAYEQYF.

This sequence joins TRBV5-1 and TRBJ1-1; no clear D. Germline V gene data show CDR1 as SGHRS and CDR2 as YFSETQ. The V end lost 0 bases, the J end lost 4 bases, and 7 bases lay between the germline ends. This CDR3 contains 13 residues. DNA for the CDR3: TGCGCCAGCAGCTTGGCCCGTCCCACTGAAGCTTTCTTT. Translation: CASSLARPTEAFF.

The genes are TRBV6-5 and TRBJ1-1; D not resolved. The CDR3 spans 15 residues. CDR1 is MNHEY and CDR2 is SVGAGI in the germline V gene. The V end was cut by 7 bases, the J end by 1 base, with 16 bases between. The CDR3 loop is CASTPPSGTNTEAFF. In DNA, the CDR3 is TGTGCCAGCACCCCCCCCTCTGGCACGAACACTGAAGCTTTCTTT.

V is TRBV29-1 and J is TRBJ2-1; D remains unclear. The germline V gene has CDR1 SQVTM and CDR2 ANQGSEA. The germline V and J ends were trimmed by 3 bases and 4 bases, with 10 bases remaining between them. The CDR3 consists of 13 residues. The CDR3 loop reads CSVDQRTYNEQFF. CDR3 in DNA: TGCAGCGTTGACCAGCGAACATACAATGAGCAGTTCTTC.

The chain links TRBV19 to TRBJ1-1; a possible D gene is TRBD1 (5 bases). CDR3 length equals 17 residues. Germline V CDR1 and CDR2: LNHDA, SQIVND (reference sequence). Trimming removed 4 bases from V and 0 bases from J, with 18 bases in between. The CDR3 sequence is CASSTPTAGSVNTEAFF. The CDR3 nucleotides are TGTGCCAGTAGTACCCCCACTGCAGGGTCGGTGAACACTGAAGCTTTCTTT.

The chain is built from TRBV2 and TRBJ1-4; D unresolved. The CDR3 has 13 amino acids. V was cut by 7 bases and J by 0 bases, with 6 bases left in between. Per germline, CDR1 SNHLY and CDR2 FYNNEI. The DNA of the CDR3 is TGTGCCAGCAAAAAGGCAACTAATGAAAAACTGTTTTTT. Protein sequence: CASKKATNEKLFF.

This sequence joins TRBV7-3 and TRBJ1-6, with 7 bases matching TRBD1. There are 15 residues in the CDR3. The V gene's germline CDR1 is SGHTA and CDR2 FQGTGA. After removal of 0 bases from V and 6 bases from J, the junction contained 2 bases not matched to a gene. The CDR3 coding sequence is TGTGCCAGCAGCTTAACGTCAGGGGGTAATTCACCCCTCCACTTT. Encoded protein: CASSLTSGGNSPLHF.

The chain employs TRBV11-2 and TRBJ1-1, with D possibly being TRBD1 (5 bases). The length of the CDR3 is 13 residues. Trimming pared 5 bases from V and 1 base from J, leaving 8 bases between. Looked up from germline, CDR1 is SGHAT and CDR2 is FQNNGV. The CDR3 here is CASSARGNTEAFF. The CDR3 DNA reads TGTGCCAGCAGCGCGAGGGGGAACACTGAAGCTTTCTTT.

This clone appeared once. The V and J genes are TRBV2 and TRBJ2-7; D tentatively fits TRBD1 or TRBD2 (6 bases each). Per the germline V gene, CDR1 is SNHLY and CDR2 is FYNNEI. The CDR3 covers 14 residues. Trimming removed 4 bases from V and 7 bases from J, with 17 bases in between. CDR3 nucleotides: TGTGCCAGCAGTGTGGACAGAGCGGGTGGTGAGCAGTACTTC. Amino acid sequence: CASSVDRAGGEQYF.

The sample holds a few counts of this clone. The CDR3 DNA follows: TGTGCCAGCAGTGATTTGGCCGGGCGCAGGGGGGGCACAGATACGCAGTATTTT. This sequence encodes CASSDLAGRRGGTDTQYF. This sequence joins TRBV25-1 and TRBJ2-3, with a possible D match to TRBD1 (7 bases). From germline, CDR1 is MGHDK and CDR2 SYGVNS. The CDR3 has 18 residues. Trimming took 3 bases from V and 1 from J, leaving 20 bases between them.

The V and J genes are TRBV2 and TRBJ1-5, with TRBD1 identical over 7 bases. CDR3 length: 14 amino acids. J gave up 7 bases and V 4 bases, and 7 bases lay outside the gene matches. In germline, CDR1 is SNHLY, CDR2 FYNNEI. CDR3 in DNA: TGTGCCAGCAGTGCCTTGACAGGGTCCCAGCCCCAGCATTTT. It codes for CASSALTGSQPQHF.

The chain recombines TRBV9 with TRBJ1-3; a weak D match, TRBD1 (5 bases). The V end was cut by 2 bases, the J end by 0 bases, with 12 bases between. The CDR3 runs to 16 residues. Per germline, CDR1 SGDLS and CDR2 YYNGEE. CDR3 in amino acids: CASSVNQGRSGNTIYF. Here the CDR3 DNA reads TGTGCCAGCAGCGTCAACCAGGGCCGCTCTGGAAACACCATATATTTT.

The V gene is TRBV27, the J gene TRBJ1-2, with D possibly being TRBD1 (5 bases). CDR3 length equals 16 residues. CDR1 is MNHEY, CDR2 SMNVEV, per germline (reference sequence). Trimming shortened V by 0 bases and J by 5 bases, and 16 bases separated the two germline ends. Written as DNA, the CDR3 is TGTGCCAGCAGTTTATCCGCGGACACGAGACGATATGGCTACACCTTC. The encoded protein is CASSLSADTRRYGYTF.

The chain is built from TRBV10-3 and TRBJ1-1; the D gene is possibly TRBD1 (5 bases). V gave up 7 bases and J gave up 4 bases, with 16 bases separating them. Germline CDR1 ENHRY, CDR2 SYGVKD. This CDR3 is 14 amino acids long. CDR3 sequence: CAITGRVTGTEAFF. The CDR3 nucleotides read TGTGCCATCACTGGCAGGGTGACGGGCACTGAAGCTTTCTTT.